The rows below give T cell receptor beta chains drawn from one sample of a study of chemoradiotherapy in HPV16-positive cancers. This table comes from immunoSEQ multiplex PCR, and its TCRdb copy is limited to in-frame clones, with some not included. The sample consists of approximately 13,000 clones, 60% to 75% of them appearing once. The sample was collected from a patient who underwent chemoradiotherapy. The receptors here all came from a human donor with HPV-associated anogenital cancer. Both conserved end residues are part of each CDR3. D genes are given only for firm matches. Expanded clones get a size class; other rows say once, few or many, or leave the size out.

D,V,size,J,DNA,CDR3
-,TRBV25-1,-,TRBJ2-1,TGTGCCAGCAGTGAATCTCTTCTCAGACAGGGAGGGTACAATGAGCAGTTCTTC,CASSESLLRQGGYNEQFF
-,TRBV6-5,-,TRBJ2-7,TGTGCCAGCAGTAGACTCGGGGCCTACGAGCAGTACTTC,CASSRLGAYEQYF
TRBD2,TRBV2,-,TRBJ2-3,TGTGCCAGCAGTGAAAGGGAGGGCCGGGGAGATACGCAGTATTTT,CASSEREGRGDTQYF
TRBD1,TRBV6-5,-,TRBJ2-5,TGTGCCAGCAGACGTTACAGGGGGCGCGGGGAGACCCAGTACTTC,CASRRYRGRGETQYF
-,TRBV19,-,TRBJ2-5,TGTGCCAGTAGTATTGGGTTTCCAGAGACCCAGTACTTC,CASSIGFPETQYF
-,TRBV5-1,-,TRBJ2-7,TGCGCCAGCAGCTTGGAAGCGGACTCCTACGAGCAGTACTTC,CASSLEADSYEQYF
TRBD1,TRBV10-1,-,TRBJ1-4,TGCGCCAGCAGTGCGGACAGGGTTGGGGAAAAACTGTTTTTT,CASSADRVGEKLFF
-,TRBV7-3,few,TRBJ1-2,TGTGCCAGCAGCCCAGACAACTGGGCGTATGCCTTC,CASSPDNWAYAF
-,TRBV9,-,TRBJ1-1,TGTGCCAGCAGCGTAGGGCAAGGAAACACTGAAGCTTTCTTT,CASSVGQGNTEAFF
-,TRBV19,few,TRBJ2-7,TGTGCCAGTAGTATGAATGGTAGAACCTACGAGCAGTACTTC,CASSMNGRTYEQYF
TRBD1,TRBV30,-,TRBJ1-5,TGTGCCTGGAGTTCCGGGGAGTGGGACAGTTACAATCAGCCCCAGCATTTT,CAWSSGEWDSYNQPQHF
-,TRBV19,-,TRBJ2-2,TGTGCCAGTAATGATCGGGACCCCCGCACCGGGGAGCTGTTTTTT,CASNDRDPRTGELFF
TRBD1,TRBV19,-,TRBJ1-1,TGTGCCAGTACCACCGGGACAGGGAGAACTGAAGCTTTCTTT,CASTTGTGRTEAFF
-,TRBV7-8,-,TRBJ1-1,TGTGCCAGCAGCTCCCGACGTAACACTGAAGCTTTCTTT,CASSSRRNTEAFF
TRBD2,TRBV14,once,TRBJ2-1,TGTGCCAGCAGCCAAGAGAGGACTAGCCTTTTCTTC,CASSQERTSLFF
TRBD2,TRBV9,-,TRBJ2-3,TGTGCCAGCAGCGTAGGGGGGGGGAGGGCCTTAACAGATACGCAGTATTTT,CASSVGGGRALTDTQYF
TRBD2,TRBV10-3,-,TRBJ2-1,TGTGCCATCAGTGGGGGACTAGGCTATGAGCAGTTCTTC,CAISGGLGYEQFF
-,TRBV5-1,few,TRBJ2-3,TGCGCCAGCAGCTTTAACAGGGCTAGCACAGATACGCAGTATTTT,CASSFNRASTDTQYF
-,TRBV14,once,TRBJ2-7,TGTGCCAGCACCCCCCGGGACGGAGCCTACGAGCAGTACTTC,CASTPRDGAYEQYF
-,TRBV18,-,TRBJ2-7,TGTGCCAGCTCACCGGACAGCTACGAGCAGTACTTC,CASSPDSYEQYF
-,TRBV9,-,TRBJ1-2,TGTGCCAGCAGCGTAGAGAGGGGCGCTGGTGGCTACACCTTC,CASSVERGAGGYTF
-,TRBV13,-,TRBJ2-7,TGTGCCAGCAGCTTAAGGTCCAATGCCTACGAGCAGTACTTC,CASSLRSNAYEQYF
TRBD1,TRBV6-6,-,TRBJ1-6,TGTGCCAGCAGCCCTCGACAGGGTACTTCTTCACCCCTCCACTTT,CASSPRQGTSSPLHF
TRBD2,TRBV30,-,TRBJ2-1,TGTGCCTGGTCTACCGAGGGACTAGTCAAGTCCCATGAGCAGTTCTTC,CAWSTEGLVKSHEQFF
TRBD2,TRBV30,-,TRBJ2-7,TGTGCCTGGAGTGTAGATAGCGGGGGACCCTACGAGCAGTACTTC,CAWSVDSGGPYEQYF
-,TRBV12-5,few,TRBJ2-1,TGTGCTAGTGGCCCCCCCCTTGGGAGTTACAATGAGCAGTTCTTC,CASGPPLGSYNEQFF
-,TRBV15,-,TRBJ1-3,TGTGCCACCAGCAGAGGGGTAGGGCCGGCTGGAAACACCATATATTTT,CATSRGVGPAGNTIYF
-,TRBV6-6,-,TRBJ1-1,TGTGCCAGCAGTTACCCGAGCCGGGGCAGCAACACTGAAGCTTTCTTT,CASSYPSRGSNTEAFF
-,TRBV6-4,few,TRBJ2-2,TGTGCCAGCAGTGACCAGAAGAACACCGGGGAGCTGTTTTTT,CASSDQKNTGELFF
-,TRBV18,few,TRBJ2-3,TGTGCCAGCTCGCAGGAGGGGACCGGGGCGGATACGCAGTATTTT,CASSQEGTGADTQYF
TRBD2,TRBV29-1,-,TRBJ2-1,TGCAGCGTTGAAGATCCAGGTAGCGGGGGGGACTCCTACAATGAGCAGTTCTTC,CSVEDPGSGGDSYNEQFF
-,TRBV6-5,-,TRBJ1-5,TGTGCCAGCAGACTAGATGACCTGGGCAATCAGCCCCAGCATTTT,CASRLDDLGNQPQHF
TRBD1,TRBV2,few,TRBJ1-4,TGTGCCACGCGACAGGGCGTGGGGGAAAAACTGTTTTTT,CATRQGVGEKLFF
TRBD1,TRBV2,-,TRBJ2-7,TGTGCCAGCAGTGGACAGGGACAGTGGTCCTACGAGCAGTACTTC,CASSGQGQWSYEQYF
-,TRBV11-3,few,TRBJ2-7,TGTGCCAGCAGCCTCCGGGACCGGCAAAACGAGCAGTACTTC,CASSLRDRQNEQYF
-,TRBV11-2,-,TRBJ2-3,TGTGCCAGCAGCTTAGATCCCGCAGATACGCAGTATTTT,CASSLDPADTQYF
TRBD1,TRBV10-3,-,TRBJ1-2,TGTGCCATCAGTGAGTCGACAGGGTACTATGGCTACACCTTC,CAISESTGYYGYTF
-,TRBV6-1,-,TRBJ2-3,TGTGCCAGCAGTGAACTGGGGATTGGCACAGATACGCAGTATTTT,CASSELGIGTDTQYF
TRBD2,TRBV2,-,TRBJ2-1,TGTGCCAGCAGTGAAGCGCAACTAGCGGGAAGAGGTGAGCAGTTCTTC,CASSEAQLAGRGEQFF
TRBD1,TRBV18,-,TRBJ1-4,TGTGCCAGCTCACCCGGGACAGATGAAAAACTGTTTTTT,CASSPGTDEKLFF
TRBD2,TRBV28,-,TRBJ2-7,TGTGCCAGCAACCTAAGCGGGGTTGGCTACGAGCAGTACTTC,CASNLSGVGYEQYF
-,TRBV5-1,few,TRBJ2-1,TGCGCCAGCAGCACAGACTATCACAATGAGCAGTTCTTC,CASSTDYHNEQFF
-,TRBV13,-,TRBJ1-4,TGTGCCAGCAGCGTCCAGTCAGGAGTACCTAATGAAAAACTGTTTTTT,CASSVQSGVPNEKLFF
-,TRBV27,once,TRBJ2-2,TGTGCCAGCAGTCCTTTGAACACCGGGGAGCTGTTTTTT,CASSPLNTGELFF
-,TRBV18,-,TRBJ2-5,TGTGCCAGCTCACCTGCCCTCCAAGAGACCCAGTACTTC,CASSPALQETQYF
-,TRBV10-3,-,TRBJ2-3,TGTGCCATCAGTGAGTCGTGGAGCACAGATACGCAGTATTTT,CAISESWSTDTQYF
-,TRBV6-1,-,TRBJ1-2,TGTGCCAGCAGCAACCAGAAAGAGGGCTACACCTTC,CASSNQKEGYTF
-,TRBV29-1,-,TRBJ2-3,TGCAGCGTTGACGCGACAGTCGAATCAGATACGCAGTATTTT,CSVDATVESDTQYF
-,TRBV7-8,-,TRBJ1-5,TGTGCCAGCAGCTTAGGGGCGGCAGGTGGGCAGCCCCAGCATTTT,CASSLGAAGGQPQHF
-,TRBV7-9,-,TRBJ1-2,TGTGCCAGCAGCTTGGAGTGGGGAGCGCATGGCTACACCTTC,CASSLEWGAHGYTF
-,TRBV6-1,-,TRBJ1-3,TGTGCCAGCAGTGACAGAGTTGGAAACACCATATATTTT,CASSDRVGNTIYF
-,TRBV4-2,few,TRBJ2-5,TGTGCCAGCAGCCAAGATCTTGGGGGGACCCAGTACTTC,CASSQDLGGTQYF
-,TRBV27,-,TRBJ1-5,TGTGCCAGCAGTCACCAGATGTTGGGGACGTCGGCTCAGCCCCAGCATTTT,CASSHQMLGTSAQPQHF
-,TRBV7-7,-,TRBJ2-2,TGTGCTAGCAGCTTACGGGAGAACACCGGGGAGCTGTTTTTT,CASSLRENTGELFF
-,TRBV2,-,TRBJ2-7,TGTGCCAGCAGTAGGGGGGCCGACTACGAGCAGTACTTC,CASSRGADYEQYF